This T cell receptor beta chain was sequenced for a study of cytomegalovirus exposure and HLA in healthy donors. Study at large: Around 78 million unique TCR sequences came from HLA-typed donors in an early release. Study-wide findings and caveats: In a later analysis, TCR beta V- and J-gene trimming showed a link to a missense DCLRE1C variant. Reports credit the classifier with highly specific, highly sensitive diagnosis of cytomegalovirus status.

Remarks on this clone: As yet, its antigen is unknown.

Primers included in the PCR were 60 Vbeta and 13 Jbeta primers. Assay: immunoSEQ multiplex PCR; the TCRdb copy retains only in-frame clones and omits some. The data hold about 140,000 clones, with roughly 87% observed a single time. Sequencing input: PBMCs. The receptor's source is a woman between 35 and 50 years old in good health and CMV-seronegative.

The CDR3 DNA reads as TGTGCCAGCATGGGCTCCAGCGGGGGCACTGAAGCTTTCTTT. This translates into CASMGSSGGTEAFF. The rearrangement joins TRBV9 to TRBJ1-1, with D possibly being TRBD1 (5 bases). Between the trimmed V and J ends, which lost 6 bases and 4 bases, there was a span of 16 bases. Germline V lookup: CDR1 SGDLS, CDR2 YYNGEE. This CDR3 spans 14 amino acids.